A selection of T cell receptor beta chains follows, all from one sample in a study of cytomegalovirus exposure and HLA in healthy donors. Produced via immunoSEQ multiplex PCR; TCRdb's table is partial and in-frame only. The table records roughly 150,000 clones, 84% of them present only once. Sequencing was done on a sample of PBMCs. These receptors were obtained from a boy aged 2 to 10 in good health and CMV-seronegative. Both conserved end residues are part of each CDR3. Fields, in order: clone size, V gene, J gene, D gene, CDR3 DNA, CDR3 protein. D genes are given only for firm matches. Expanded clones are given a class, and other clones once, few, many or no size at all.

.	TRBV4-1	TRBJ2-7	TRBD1	TGCGCCAGCAGTCCCGTGGGACAGGGGGCCCCGAGCTCCTACGAGCAGTACTTC	CASSPVGQGAPSSYEQYF
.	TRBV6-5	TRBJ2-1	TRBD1	TGTGCCAGCAGTTCCACAGGGGACTCCTACAATGAGCAGTTCTTC	CASSSTGDSYNEQFF
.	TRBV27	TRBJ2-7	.	TGTGCCAGCAGTTCAACGTACAGGGTCTCCTACGAGCAGTACTTC	CASSSTYRVSYEQYF
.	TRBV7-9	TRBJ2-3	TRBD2	TGTGCCAGCAGCCACGGGAGGACTTACACAGATACGCAGTATTTT	CASSHGRTYTDTQYF
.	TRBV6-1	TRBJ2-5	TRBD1	TGTGCCAGCGGACAGGGGGCTCATCAAGAGACCCAGTACTTC	CASGQGAHQETQYF
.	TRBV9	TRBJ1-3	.	TGTGCCAGCAGCGTAGGGTCCCAGGGGTGGCGAAACACCATATATTTT	CASSVGSQGWRNTIYF
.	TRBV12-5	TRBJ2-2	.	TGTGCTAGTGGTACGGACAGAGGGGAGGAGCTGTTTTTT	CASGTDRGEELFF
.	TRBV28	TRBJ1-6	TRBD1	TGTGCCAGCAGGATCCGGGACAGGGGATCACCCCTCCACTTT	CASRIRDRGSPLHF
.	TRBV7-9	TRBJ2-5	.	TGTGCCATTTTCAAGACAGGCCTACAAGAGACCCAGTACTTC	CAIFKTGLQETQYF
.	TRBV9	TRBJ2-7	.	TGTGCCTGCAGCTTAGGTCCTGGACTCTCCTACGAGCAGTACTTC	CACSLGPGLSYEQYF
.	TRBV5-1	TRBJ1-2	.	TGCGCCAGCAGCGTAACCGGGACACCATTAAACTATGGCTACACCTTC	CASSVTGTPLNYGYTF
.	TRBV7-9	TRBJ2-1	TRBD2	TGTGCCAGCAGCTTTAGCGGGGGCCTATACAATGAGCAGTTCTTC	CASSFSGGLYNEQFF
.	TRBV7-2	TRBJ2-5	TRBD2	TGTGCCAGCAGCTTAGCGGGGGGGGAGACCCAGTACTTC	CASSLAGGETQYF
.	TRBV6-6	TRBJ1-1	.	TGTGCCAGCAGTCGTAGCACTGAAGCTTTCTTT	CASSRSTEAFF
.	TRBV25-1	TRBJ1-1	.	TGTGCCAGCAGTGATGAAGTCGGGGTACGGGCTTTCTTT	CASSDEVGVRAFF
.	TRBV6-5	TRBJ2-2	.	TGTGCCAGCAGTTACAACGGAGACACCGGGGAGCTGTTTTTT	CASSYNGDTGELFF
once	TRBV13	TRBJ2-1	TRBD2	TGTGCCAGCAGCCGTAGCGGGAGGAATGAGCAGTTCTTC	CASSRSGRNEQFF
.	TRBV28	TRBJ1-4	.	TGTGCCAGCAGTTTAGGGCATGAAAAACTGTTTTTT	CASSLGHEKLFF
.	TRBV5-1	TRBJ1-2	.	TGCGCCAGCAGCTTTCAGGATTCCAATGGCTACACCTTC	CASSFQDSNGYTF
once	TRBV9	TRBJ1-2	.	TGTGCCAGCAGCGTAAATTCCGACAGTCGCTATGGCTACACCTTC	CASSVNSDSRYGYTF
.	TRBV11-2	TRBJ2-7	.	TGTGCCAGCAGCCCGATTATTGGGGGCCTAGGCGCCCACGAGCAGTACTTC	CASSPIIGGLGAHEQYF
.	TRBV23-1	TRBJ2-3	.	TGCGCCAGCAGTCAATCGAGGGCCCGCACAGATACGCAGTATTTT	CASSQSRARTDTQYF
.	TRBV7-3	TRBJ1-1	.	TGTGCCAGCAGCTTAAGGCAGGCCAGGAACACTGAAGCTTTCTTT	CASSLRQARNTEAFF
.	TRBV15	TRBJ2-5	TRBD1	TGTGCCACCAGCAAAGCGGGACAGGGGGAGACCCAGTACTTC	CATSKAGQGETQYF
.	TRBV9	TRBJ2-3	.	TGTGCCAGCAGCGACTCCGGGACACTCCTCACAGATACGCAGTATTTT	CASSDSGTLLTDTQYF
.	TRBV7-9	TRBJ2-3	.	TGTTCCAGCAGCTTACGGTCAGGGCCGGGGAGGAGCACAGATACGCAGTATTTT	CSSSLRSGPGRSTDTQYF
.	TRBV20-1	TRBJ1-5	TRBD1	TGCAGTGCAAACAGGGGCAGGCCCCAGCATTTT	CSANRGRPQHF
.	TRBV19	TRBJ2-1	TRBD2	TGTGCCAGTAGTTATGGTCTAGCGGGACCAACACAGTTCTTC	CASSYGLAGPTQFF
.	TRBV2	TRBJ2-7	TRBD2	TGTGCCCTCGAAACTGGACTAGCGGGAGGTGAGCAGTACTTC	CALETGLAGGEQYF
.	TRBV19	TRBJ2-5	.	TGTGCCAGTAGTATTGGGGCCTCTGACGAAGAGACCCAGTACTTC	CASSIGASDEETQYF
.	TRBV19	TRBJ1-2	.	TGTGCCAGTAGTAAGGACAGCCACTATGGCTACACCTTC	CASSKDSHYGYTF
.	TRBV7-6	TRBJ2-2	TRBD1	TGTGCCAGCTATCAAGCAGGGGGCAAGGGGGAGCTGTTTTTT	CASYQAGGKGELFF
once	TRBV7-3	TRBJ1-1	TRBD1	TGTGCCAGCAGCGGCAGGGGGCGGACTGAAGCTTTCTTT	CASSGRGRTEAFF
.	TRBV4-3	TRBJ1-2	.	TGCGCCAGCAGCCAAGATAGCATATCAAGGGGCTATGGCTACACCTTC	CASSQDSISRGYGYTF
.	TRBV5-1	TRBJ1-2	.	TGCGCCAGCAGCTTGGGTGTTCGGGTAACTGATGGCTACACCTTC	CASSLGVRVTDGYTF